Described below is a single T cell receptor (beta chain) sequence and its context. Its antigen remains unknown. PCR was performed using 60 Vbeta and 13 Jbeta primers. Sequenced by immunoSEQ multiplex PCR; TCRdb stores in-frame clones only, minus some. The profile covers under 95,000 clones, with approximately 7.1% appearing a single time and roughly 2.1% taken by the ten largest. Per the germline V gene, CDR1 is LNHDA and CDR2 is SQIVND (reference sequence). After removal of 7 bases from V and 0 bases from J, the junction contained 6 bases not matched to a gene. The CDR3 contains 15 residues. This sample is part of a study of cytomegalovirus exposure and HLA in healthy donors. Findings and limits, study-wide: Later work found most CMV-associated TCR beta chains apparently HLA-restricted. Earlier results showed most TCR beta V segments being productive about 90% or about 30% of the time.

The chain is built from TRBV19 and TRBJ1-1, with 9 positions matching TRBD1. This TCR was sampled from a man in his fifties in good health and CMV-seronegative. The material sequenced was PBMCs. This chain's CDR3 is CASNRGQGMNTEAFF. CDR3 nucleotides: TGTGCCAGTAACCGAGGACAGGGGATGAACACTGAAGCTTTCTTT.